Shown below are 30 T cell receptor beta chains from a single sample sequenced in a study of blood T cell repertoires in COVID-19. Sequencing used immunoSEQ multiplex PCR; TCRdb keeps in-frame clones, though not all of them. This table has about 190,000 clones, 65% to 80% appearing once. Sequenced material: peripheral blood. All receptors come from a woman between 45 and 60 years old with acute or convalescent COVID-19.

Only a few counts were recorded for this clone. The chain is built from TRBV6-5 and TRBJ2-7; 7 positions agree with TRBD1. Germline CDR1 is MNHEY and CDR2 is SVGAGI. With V trimmed by 2 bases and J by 5 bases, 9 bases remained unmatched. The CDR3 is made up of 15 amino acids. The CDR3 loop is CASSYRRQGVDEQYF. The DNA of the CDR3 is TGTGCCAGCAGTTACCGACGGCAGGGGGTTGACGAGCAGTACTTC.

The V and J genes are TRBV6-5 and TRBJ1-2, with 7 bases fitting TRBD1. From germline, CDR1 is MNHEY and CDR2 SVGAGI. The CDR3 length is 15 residues. The junction had 6 bases not matched to a gene; V was cut back by 5 bases and J by 0 bases. CDR3 coding DNA: TGTGCCAGCAGTCCAACGGGACAGACTAACTATGGCTACACCTTC. Translation: CASSPTGQTNYGYTF.

This clone came up once. This chain connects TRBV28 to TRBJ1-1, with unresolved D. V dropped 7 bases and J dropped 3 bases, with 21 bases sitting between them. The CDR3 runs 16 residues. In germline, CDR1 is MDHEN, CDR2 SYDVKM. In DNA, the CDR3 is TGTGCCAGCATCTCCACATCCAACAGCTTTGACACTGAAGCTTTCTTT. It specifies CASISTSNSFDTEAFF.

The rearrangement joins TRBV2 to TRBJ1-5; D is unclear. This CDR3 spans 15 amino acids. Trimming stripped 6 bases from V and 1 base from J, with 13 bases between. Per germline, CDR1 SNHLY and CDR2 FYNNEI. CDR3 amino acids: CASSPGTGSNQPQHF. The CDR3 DNA is TGTGCCAGCAGCCCGGGAACGGGCAGCAATCAGCCCCAGCATTTT. Variable domain in full (rest from reference TRBV2 and TRBJ1-5): EPEVTQTPSHQVTQMGQEVILRCVPISNHLYFYWYRQILGQKVEFLVSFYNNEISEKSEIFDDQFSVERPDGSNFTLKIRSTKLEDSAMYFCASSPGTGSNQPQHFGDGTRLSIL.

This chain joins TRBV7-2 and TRBJ2-7, with TRBD2 identical over 8 bases. V was pared by 1 base and J by 4 bases, with 3 bases of the junction left unmatched. The germline gives CDR1 SGHTA, CDR2 FQGNSA. The CDR3 loop spans 14 amino acids. CDR3 sequence reads: CASSLGGRNYEQYF. In DNA form, the CDR3 reads TGTGCCAGCAGCTTAGGCGGGAGGAATTACGAGCAGTACTTC.

The gene calls are TRBV19 and TRBJ2-7; D may be TRBD2 (6 bases). CDR1 LNHDA and CDR2 SQIVND come from the germline V gene (reference sequence). The CDR3 sequence is 17 residues long. The V gene lost 4 bases and the J gene lost 0 bases, with 19 bases spanning the gap. CDR3 DNA: TGTGCCAGTAGTACCTCGGGACTGTCTCGAGGCTCCTACGAGCAGTACTTC. Protein product: CASSTSGLSRGSYEQYF.

The chain has TRBV11-2 and TRBJ2-1; 10 bases align to TRBD2. Germline V gives CDR1 SGHAT, CDR2 FQNNGV. This CDR3 is 17 amino acids long. Losses at the gene ends were 4 bases for V and 2 bases for J; bases not matched to a gene: 8. The CDR3 sequence: CASSSPIAGGTYNEQFF. The CDR3 DNA is TGTGCCAGCAGCTCCCCTATAGCGGGGGGAACCTACAATGAGCAGTTCTTC.

The rearrangement joins TRBV7-8 to TRBJ1-4; D not resolved. Germline V gene data show CDR1 as SGHVS and CDR2 as FQNEAQ. The CDR3 runs 15 residues. Trimming shortened V by 5 bases and J by 3 bases, and 13 bases separated the two germline ends. The CDR3 region has the DNA TGTGCCAGCAGCCGAGACACCGCGGCTAATGAAAAACTGTTTTTT. Translation gives CASSRDTAANEKLFF.

The chain is built from TRBV19 and TRBJ1-3; no firm D call. CDR3 length: 16 amino acids. Germline V gene lookup returns CDR1 LNHDA and CDR2 SQIVND (reference sequence). Trimming stripped 0 bases from V and 0 bases from J, with 9 bases between. The CDR3 region is CASSIEGPRSGNTIYF. DNA of the CDR3: TGTGCCAGTAGTATAGAGGGCCCTCGCTCTGGAAACACCATATATTTT. The full variable domain, its missing parts supplied by reference TRBV19 and TRBJ1-3, is DGGITQSPKYLFRKEGQNVTLSCEQNLNHDAMYWYRQDPGQGLRLIYYSQIVNDFQKGDIAEGYSVSREKKESFPLTVTSAQKNPTAFYLCASSIEGPRSGNTIYFGEGSWLTVV.

V is TRBV19 and J is TRBJ2-7, with D possibly being TRBD1 (6 bases). V was clipped by 5 bases and J by 0 bases, with 17 bases between them. Germline CDR1 and CDR2: LNHDA and SQIVND (reference sequence). CDR3 length equals 16 residues. CDR3: CASSSPGQGSSYEQYF. The CDR3 DNA reads TGTGCCAGTAGTTCTCCAGGCCAGGGGAGCTCCTACGAGCAGTACTTC.

In its sample, this clone was seen a few times. This chain connects TRBV18 to TRBJ1-4; TRBD1 is a possible D gene (6 bases). Germline CDR1 and CDR2: KGHSH and LQKENI. The CDR3 spans 15 residues. Trimming took 0 bases from V and 8 from J, leaving 13 bases between them. The CDR3 region has the DNA TGTGCCAGCTCACCACCAGGCAGGGGAGTCGAAAAACTGTTTTTT. It codes for CASSPPGRGVEKLFF.

This chain uses TRBV5-6 with TRBJ2-7, with TRBD1 identical over 9 bases. The CDR3 has 15 residues. Germline assignment: CDR1 SGHDT and CDR2 YYEEEE. The V segment lost 1 base and the J segment 2 bases; nucleotides outside the gene matches: 4. The CDR3 DNA is TGTGCCAGCAGCTTGAGGCGGGACAGGGCCTACGAGCAGTACTTC. It specifies CASSLRRDRAYEQYF.

The chain has TRBV6-5 and TRBJ1-2, with D possibly matching TRBD1 (5 bases). The CDR3 loop spans 15 amino acids. Germline CDR1 MNHEY, CDR2 SVGAGI. V shed 10 bases and J shed 8 bases, with 26 bases lying between them. CDR3 DNA: TGTGCCACCGAACTGGATCCTACGCAGGGTGGCGGCTACACCTTC. As protein: CATELDPTQGGGYTF.

The chain has TRBV6-5 and TRBJ1-5; 7 nucleotides line up with TRBD1. Germline trimming cut 6 bases from V and 2 bases from J; bases unmatched to any gene: 4. Per germline, CDR1 MNHEY and CDR2 SVGAGI. The CDR3 spans 14 residues. Here the CDR3 DNA reads TGTGCCAGCAGGACAGGGATCGGCAATCAGCCCCAGCATTTT. It translates to CASRTGIGNQPQHF.

The gene calls are TRBV24-1 and TRBJ2-1; 14 positions agree with TRBD2. Unmatched junction bases numbered 4, after V lost 3 bases and J lost 7 bases. The CDR3 covers 16 residues. CDR1 and CDR2 from the germline V gene are KGHDR and SFDVKD. CDR3 amino acids: CATSDRTSGRINEQFF. DNA of the CDR3: TGTGCCACCAGTGATCGGACTAGCGGGAGGATAAATGAGCAGTTCTTC.

This clone was detected once. V gene TRBV7-2 combines with J gene TRBJ2-7; 13 positions match TRBD2. This CDR3 is 16 amino acids long. Unmatched junction bases numbered 9, after V lost 5 bases and J lost 5 bases. The germline gives CDR1 SGHTA, CDR2 FQGNSA. CDR3 nucleotide sequence: TGTGCCAGCAGCCCCGGACTAGCGGGAGTTGTCCACGAGCAGTACTTC. It translates to CASSPGLAGVVHEQYF.

Here the CDR3 reads CAISRPGVSDTQYF. CDR3 nucleotides: TGTGCCATCAGTAGACCGGGAGTTTCAGATACGCAGTATTTT. The rearrangement joins TRBV10-3 to TRBJ2-3, with D tentatively TRBD2 (6 bases). V was shortened by 5 bases and J by 4 bases, with 13 bases between the two germline ends. Germline V gene sequence: CDR1 ENHRY, CDR2 SYGVKD. CDR3 length: 14 amino acids.

Regarding this clone: The junction differs from germline at one of its ends, possibly a read error. This sequence joins TRBV2 and TRBJ2-5; D is possibly TRBD1 (5 bases). This CDR3 comprises 14 residues. Germline CDR1 SNHLY, CDR2 FYNNEI. The CDR3 is CAGRYNQGSETQYF. The CDR3 coding sequence is TGTGCCGGCAGATACAACCAGGGTTCGGAGACCCAGTACTTC.

The chain employs TRBV7-2 and TRBJ2-7; no definite D call. V lost 5 bases, J lost 2 bases, and 16 bases lay in between. Germline V CDR1 and CDR2: SGHTA, FQGNSA. The CDR3 covers 15 residues. CDR3 bases: TGTGCCAGCAGCCCCGCGGTTGGTCCGGCCTACGAGCAGTACTTC. It is translated as CASSPAVGPAYEQYF. Looking up the rest from reference TRBV7-2 and TRBJ2-7 gives the full variable domain: GAGVSQSPSNKVTEKGKDVELRCDPISGHTALYWYRQSLGQGLEFLIYFQGNSAPDKSGLPSDRFSAERTGGSVSTLTIQRTQQEDSAVYLCASSPAVGPAYEQYFGPGTRLTVT.

V gene TRBV5-4 combines with J gene TRBJ2-1; 9 bases line up with TRBD1. Germline CDR1 reads SGHNT; CDR2 reads YYREEE (reference sequence). This CDR3 spans 15 amino acids. V lost 2 bases and J lost 10; bases outside the gene matches: 10. The CDR3 DNA reads TGTGCCAGCAGCTTCACCGGGACAGGGAGCGCCGAGCAGTTCTTC. Its translation: CASSFTGTGSAEQFF.

The gene calls are TRBV7-2 and TRBJ2-5; D is perhaps TRBD2 (6 bases). CDR1 is SGHTA, CDR2 FQGNSA, per germline. Deletions cut 3 bases from V and 2 bases from J, with 13 bases between. The CDR3 totals 15 residues. The chain's CDR3 is CASSLGRGWQETQYF. As DNA, the CDR3 is TGTGCCAGCAGCTTGGGGCGGGGTTGGCAAGAGACCCAGTACTTC.

CDR3 sequence reads: CATSDFDSLNEQFF. The CDR3 DNA sequence: TGTGCCACCAGTGATTTTGACAGTTTAAATGAGCAGTTCTTC. The chain joins TRBV24-1 to TRBJ2-1; possible D gene TRBD1, 5 bases. The CDR3 has 14 residues. CDR1 is KGHDR and CDR2 is SFDVKD in the germline V gene. V lost 1 base, J lost 7 bases, and 10 bases lay in between.

The chain employs TRBV9 and TRBJ1-6; TRBD1 matches 8 bases. The CDR3 runs 17 residues. V was clipped by 3 bases and J by 7 bases; unmatched bases: 12. Germline V gene lookup returns CDR1 SGDLS and CDR2 YYNGEE. Written as DNA, the CDR3 is TGTGCCAGCAGCGCCCGGCTGAGACAGGGGAGCAATTCACCCCTCCACTTT. Amino acids: CASSARLRQGSNSPLHF. Together with reference TRBV9 and TRBJ1-6, the CDR3 gives the full variable domain: DSGVTQTPKHLITATGQRVTLRCSPRSGDLSVYWYQQSLDQGLQFLIQYYNGEERAKGNILERFSAQQFPDLHSELNLSSLELGDSALYFCASSARLRQGSNSPLHFGNGTRLTVT.

This rearrangement joins TRBV10-3 to TRBJ2-3, with D possibly being TRBD1 (6 bases). V lost 4 bases and J 0 bases, leaving 11 bases between the germline ends. Per the germline V gene, CDR1 is ENHRY and CDR2 is SYGVKD. The CDR3 length is 15 residues. The CDR3 region is CAISGGRPSTDTQYF. The CDR3 DNA reads as TGTGCCATCAGTGGGGGGCGGCCTAGCACAGATACGCAGTATTTT.

This rearrangement joins TRBV6-2 or TRBV6-3 to TRBJ1-1; D might be TRBD1 (6 bases). The ends were cut back, 2 bases at V and 6 bases at J, with 13 bases in the middle. The CDR3 has 14 residues. Germline CDR1 and CDR2: MNHEY and SVGEGT. Written as DNA, the CDR3 is TGTGCCAGCAGTTACAGGGCAGGGGACCCTGAAGCTTTCTTT. Translating gives CASSYRAGDPEAFF.

This chain connects TRBV18 to TRBJ1-3; D gene unclear. V gave up 1 base and J gave up 0 bases, with 7 bases separating them. The CDR3 covers 15 residues. CDR1 KGHSH and CDR2 LQKENI come from the germline V gene. In DNA, the CDR3 is TGTGCCAGCTCACCACTGCAGGTCTCTGGAAACACCATATATTTT. It is translated as CASSPLQVSGNTIYF. Full variable domain (outside the CDR3, taken from reference TRBV18 and TRBJ1-3): NAGVMQNPRHLVRRRGQEARLRCSPMKGHSHVYWYRQLPEEGLKFMVYLQKENIIDESGMPKERFSAEFPKEGPSILRIQQVVRGDSAAYFCASSPLQVSGNTIYFGEGSWLTVV.

The sample holds one count of this clone. The chain employs TRBV10-3 and TRBJ2-1; TRBD1 is a possible D gene (5 bases). Deletions cut 11 bases from V and 14 bases from J, with 13 bases between. The CDR3 is 9 amino acids. Germline V lookup: CDR1 ENHRY, CDR2 SYGVKD. In DNA form, the CDR3 reads TGTGCCCCTGACCAAGGGGAGTTCTTC. This encodes CAPDQGEFF.

The rearrangement links TRBV5-5 to TRBJ1-3; 8 bases are shared with TRBD1. After removal of 4 bases from V and 3 bases from J, the junction contained 6 bases not matched to a gene. Germline CDR1 reads SGHKS; CDR2 reads YYEKEE (reference sequence). CDR3 length equals 15 residues. CDR3 bases: TGTGCCAGCAGCACAACCGACAGGGGTGGAAACACCATATATTTT. Its translation: CASSTTDRGGNTIYF. The full variable domain, with the rest looked up from reference TRBV5-5 and TRBJ1-3, is DAGVTQSPTHLIKTRGQQVTLRCSPISGHKSVSWYQQVLGQGPQFIFQYYEKEERGRGNFPDRFSARQFPNYSSELNVNALLLGDSALYLCASSTTDRGGNTIYFGEGSWLTVV.

This chain joins TRBV7-6 and TRBJ1-4, with a tentative D call TRBD1 (5 bases). The CDR3 has 15 residues. V dropped 1 base and J dropped 5 bases, with 11 bases sitting between them. Germline CDR1 reads SGHVS; CDR2 reads FNYEAQ. For the CDR3, the DNA is TGTGCCAGCAGCTTAGAGCCAGGGTGGAATGAAAAACTGTTTTTT. Protein sequence: CASSLEPGWNEKLFF. The whole variable domain, filled in from reference TRBV7-6 and TRBJ1-4, reads GAGVSQSPRYKVTKRGQDVALRCDPISGHVSLYWYRQALGQGPEFLTYFNYEAQQDKSGLPNDRFSAERPEGSISTLTIQRTEQRDSAMYRCASSLEPGWNEKLFFGSGTQLSVL.

CDR3 protein: CASSLLQGSYTDTQYF. DNA of the CDR3: TGTGCCAGCAGTTTACTTCAGGGGTCCTACACAGATACGCAGTATTTT. The chain combines TRBV28 with TRBJ2-3; possible D gene TRBD1, 6 bases. This CDR3 has 16 amino acids. The germline V gene has CDR1 MDHEN and CDR2 SYDVKM. The V end was cut by 2 bases, the J end by 2 bases, with 14 bases between.